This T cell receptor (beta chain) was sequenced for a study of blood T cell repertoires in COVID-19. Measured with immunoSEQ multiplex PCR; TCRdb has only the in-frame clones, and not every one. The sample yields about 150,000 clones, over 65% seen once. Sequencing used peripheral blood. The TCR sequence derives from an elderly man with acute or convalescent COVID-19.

The CDR3 region has the DNA TGTGCCAGCAGCTTGCGGAATTCACCCCTCCACTTT. The encoded protein is CASSLRNSPLHF. The chain has TRBV5-6 and TRBJ1-6, with D unresolved. This CDR3 spans 12 amino acids. Trimming cost V 1 base and J 7 bases, with 3 bases left between them. The germline CDR1 and CDR2 sequences are SGHDT and YYEEEE.